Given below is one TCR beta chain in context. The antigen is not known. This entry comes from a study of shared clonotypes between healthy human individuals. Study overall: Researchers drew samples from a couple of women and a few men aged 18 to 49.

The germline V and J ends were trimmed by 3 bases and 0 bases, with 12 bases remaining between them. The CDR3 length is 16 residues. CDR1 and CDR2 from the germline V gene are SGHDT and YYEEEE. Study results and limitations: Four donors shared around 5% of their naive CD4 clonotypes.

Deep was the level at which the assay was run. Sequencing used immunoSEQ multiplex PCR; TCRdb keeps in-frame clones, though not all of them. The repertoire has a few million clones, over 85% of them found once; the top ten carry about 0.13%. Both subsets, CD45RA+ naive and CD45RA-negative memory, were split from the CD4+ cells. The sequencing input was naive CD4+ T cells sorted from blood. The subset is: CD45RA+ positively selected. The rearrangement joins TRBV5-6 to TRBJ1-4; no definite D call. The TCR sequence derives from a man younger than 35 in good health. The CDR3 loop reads CASSSKGLATNEKLFF. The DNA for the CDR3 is TGTGCCAGCAGCTCGAAGGGCCTTGCAACTAATGAAAAACTGTTTTTT.